This TCR beta chain was captured by sequencing in a study of T cell responses to AZD1222 COVID-19 vaccine. CDR1 is SQVTM and CDR2 is ANQGSEA in the germline V gene. The trim removed 8 bases at V and 5 bases at J, leaving 8 bases unmatched. The length of the CDR3 is 14 residues. Clones were read by immunoSEQ multiplex PCR, and TCRdb kept only the in-frame ones, dropping some. The sample gives 100,000 to 150,000 clones, approximately 86% of which show up once; under 20% is in the top ten. Both about-4-week and about-12-week second-dose recipients were combined. General study findings and limits: Two doses of AZD1222 preceded a rise in Spike-specific TCR breadth and depth. Donors were largely white British and mainly female; clonal diversity was possibly underestimated. After the peak T cell response, and only then, were repertoires sampled.

As to this clone: Its matching antigen is unknown.

The material was peripheral blood, obtained 28 days after the second AZD1222 dose. This sequence originates from an adult who received the AZD1222 COVID-19 vaccine. The gene calls are TRBV29-1 and TRBJ1-4; 10 bases line up with TRBD1. The CDR3 region has the DNA TGCAGCTCTCCGGGACAGGGGCTCAATGAAAAACTGTTTTTT. Protein: CSSPGQGLNEKLFF. Full variable domain (rest looked up from reference TRBV29-1 and TRBJ1-4): SAVISQKPSRDICQRGTSLTIQCQVDSQVTMMFWYRQQPGQSLTLIATANQGSEATYESGFVIDKFPISRPNLTFSTLTVSNMSPEDSSIYLCSSPGQGLNEKLFFGSGTQLSVL.